A selection of T cell receptor beta chains follows, all from one sample in a study of cytomegalovirus exposure and HLA in healthy donors. This table comes from immunoSEQ multiplex PCR, and its TCRdb copy is limited to in-frame clones, with some not included. The repertoire holds 100,000 to 150,000 clones, with 90% to 96% as singletons. The sequenced material came from PBMCs. The receptors here all came from a man younger than 35 in good health and CMV-seronegative. CDR3s include the opening cysteine and the closing phenylalanine or tryptophan. A D gene is named only where the DNA matches it firmly. Some rows mark clone size as missing; the rest say once, few, many or name a class of expanded clone.

j_call v_call clone_size d_call cdr3_nt cdr3_aa
TRBJ1-1 TRBV19 . . TGTGCCAGTAGTACCCAGACAGGGAACACTGAAGCTTTCTTT CASSTQTGNTEAFF
TRBJ1-1 TRBV4-2 . . TGTGCCAGCTCGGTGGGAGATGGGAACACTGAAGCTTTCTTT CASSVGDGNTEAFF
TRBJ2-1 TRBV7-9 . TRBD2 TGTGCCAGCAGCTTACAAGCGGGGAACAATGAGCAGTTCTTC CASSLQAGNNEQFF
TRBJ2-1 TRBV25-1 . TRBD1 TGTGCCAGCAGTGATAGAGGGGGCGTCGGCAATGAGCAGTTCTTC CASSDRGGVGNEQFF
TRBJ1-2 TRBV28 once . TGTGCCAGCAGTTTCCTGAGGGAGTACGCCTATGGCTACACCTTC CASSFLREYAYGYTF
TRBJ2-2 TRBV19 few TRBD1 TGTGCCAGTAGCCCCGTATGGACAGGGCACACCGGGGAGCTGTTTTTT CASSPVWTGHTGELFF
TRBJ1-2 TRBV6-1 . . TGTGCCAGCAGTGATCGGGGGGGAGGGTATGGCTACACCTTC CASSDRGGGYGYTF
TRBJ2-3 TRBV18 once . TGTGCCAGCTCACCGATCCGACAGCTGGATACGCAGTATTTT CASSPIRQLDTQYF
TRBJ2-1 TRBV2 . TRBD2 TGTGCCAGCAGGGAAACCGGACTAGCGGGGGCCTACAATGAGCAGTTCTTC CASRETGLAGAYNEQFF
TRBJ2-2 TRBV11-3 . TRBD1 TGTGCCAGCAGCTCCATGATCCTGGGACAGAATAACACCGGGGAGCTGTTTTTT CASSSMILGQNNTGELFF
TRBJ2-3 TRBV7-2 . . TGTGCCAGCAGACCCCGAGCTGAAGATACGCAGTATTTT CASRPRAEDTQYF
TRBJ2-7 TRBV4-3 . . TGCGCCAGCAGCCAAGACAGGGAATCCTACGAGCAGTACTTC CASSQDRESYEQYF
TRBJ1-5 TRBV7-2 . TRBD1 TGTGCCAGCAGCTTAGGGGGACAGAGGAGCAATCAGCCCCAGCATTTT CASSLGGQRSNQPQHF
TRBJ2-1 TRBV10-2 . TRBD1 TGCGCCGCCGGGACAGCAGCCTACAATGAGCAGTTCTTC CAAGTAAYNEQFF
TRBJ2-5 TRBV7-2 . TRBD2 TGTGCCAGCAGCTGGGGATTAGCGGGAGGAGGGGAGGAGACCCAGTACTTC CASSWGLAGGGEETQYF
TRBJ2-7 TRBV11-1 . . TGTGCCAGCAGTACAACCCCAGGGAACCCCTACGAGCAGTACTTC CASSTTPGNPYEQYF
TRBJ2-7 TRBV6-5 . . TGTGCCTCCCGGCGGGGCGGCTTCTACGAGCAGTACTTC CASRRGGFYEQYF
TRBJ2-7 TRBV9 once TRBD2 TGTGCCAGCAGCGTAAACGGGGGGGCCTACGAGCAGTACTTC CASSVNGGAYEQYF
TRBJ2-5 TRBV15 . . TGTGCCACCAGCACCGAGCGAGAGACCCAGTACTTC CATSTERETQYF
TRBJ2-1 TRBV19 . . TGTGCCAGTAGTCTAGTAGCGGAGGCCTACAATGAGCAGTTCTTC CASSLVAEAYNEQFF
TRBJ2-1 TRBV11-3 once TRBD2 TGTGCCAGCAGCTTACCGGGACTAGCGGGAGGCGAGCAGTTCTTC CASSLPGLAGGEQFF
TRBJ2-1 TRBV4-1 . TRBD2 TGCGCCAGCAGCCACTCCCCCGGGACTAGCGGAGGTAGCTCCTACAATGAGCAGTTCTTC CASSHSPGTSGGSSYNEQFF
TRBJ2-6 TRBV9 . TRBD2 TGTGCCAGCAGCATCCGGGACTACCGTCCTCTAGGGGCCAACGTCCTGACTTTC CASSIRDYRPLGANVLTF
TRBJ2-2 TRBV28 . . TGTGCCAGCACCTCCCCCGGGGGACGGGGAACCGACACGAACACCGGGGAGCTGTTTTTT CASTSPGGRGTDTNTGELFF
TRBJ2-1 TRBV28 . TRBD2 TGTGCCAGCAGTTGGATAGCGGGATTTTACAATGAGCAGTTCTTC CASSWIAGFYNEQFF
TRBJ2-7 TRBV12-5 . TRBD1 TGTGCTAGTGTACCGGGACAGATGTCCTACGAGCAGTACTTC CASVPGQMSYEQYF
TRBJ1-2 TRBV7-9 . . TGTGCCAGCAGCTACACCACGTCGGACGGACACGCCGGCTACACCTTC CASSYTTSDGHAGYTF
TRBJ2-4 TRBV30 . . TGTGCCCCCCCCAGCCGGGGAGGACCTAAAAACATTCAGTACTTC CAPPSRGGPKNIQYF
TRBJ1-6 TRBV30 . . TGTGCCTGGAACTCAGGGGCCTCACCCCTCCACTTT CAWNSGASPLHF
TRBJ2-7 TRBV27 . . TGTGCCAGCAGTCTTGACCAGACTGGAACCTACGAGCAGTACTTC CASSLDQTGTYEQYF
TRBJ1-4 TRBV7-9 . TRBD1 TGTGCCTTTATGACAGGGGATGAAAAACTGTTTTTT CAFMTGDEKLFF
TRBJ1-2 TRBV5-1 . . TGCGCCAGCAGCTTGGAAGTTACAGCCCTGGGTGGCTACACCTTC CASSLEVTALGGYTF
TRBJ1-1 TRBV19 once . TGTGCCAGTAAGTTTCGGCGGGGCACTGAAGCTTTCTTT CASKFRRGTEAFF
TRBJ2-1 TRBV7-9 . TRBD2 TGTGCCAGCAGCCCCCGGGCTAGCGGGTACAATGAGCAGTTCTTC CASSPRASGYNEQFF
TRBJ2-7 TRBV19 . . TGTGCCAGTAGCCCGGGAGAGGTCTACGAGCAGTACTTC CASSPGEVYEQYF
TRBJ1-1 TRBV30 . . TGTGCCTGGAGTGTCGGGTCGGGGGAACACACTGAAGCTTTCTTT CAWSVGSGEHTEAFF
TRBJ2-1 TRBV6-5 . . TGTGCCAGCAGTTACCCCGCAGGAGGGAATGAGCAGTTCTTC CASSYPAGGNEQFF
TRBJ2-7 TRBV4-1 . . TGCGCCAGCAGCCACGGATATAGGCAGGGCGAGCAGTACTTC CASSHGYRQGEQYF
TRBJ1-1 TRBV9 . . TGTGCCAGCAGCCCGCGACGCGGGGGCAACACTGAAGCTTTCTTT CASSPRRGGNTEAFF
TRBJ1-5 TRBV10-2 . . TGCGCCAGCAGTGCGGTTAGCAATCAGCCCCAGCATTTT CASSAVSNQPQHF
TRBJ1-5 TRBV6-6 . . TGTGCCAGCAGTTATGCCGGGGTGAGCAATCAGCCCCAGCATTTT CASSYAGVSNQPQHF
TRBJ2-7 TRBV11-2 once TRBD1 TGTGCCAGCAGCTCAACAGGGGGGCCCTACGAGCAGTACTTC CASSSTGGPYEQYF
TRBJ1-1 TRBV28 . . TGTGCCAGCAGCGCGGACAGACTATACACTGAAGCTTTCTTT CASSADRLYTEAFF
TRBJ2-7 TRBV28 . . TGTGCCAGCAGTTCAAACACCGAGCAGTACTTC CASSSNTEQYF
TRBJ2-1 TRBV29-1 . . TGCAGCGTAGTCACCGGGGTTCAAGGCGACAATGAGCAGTTCTTC CSVVTGVQGDNEQFF
TRBJ2-1 TRBV27 once TRBD2 TGTGCCAGCAGTTTAAGGGTTGCGGGAGGGCGCTATGAGCAGTTCTTC CASSLRVAGGRYEQFF